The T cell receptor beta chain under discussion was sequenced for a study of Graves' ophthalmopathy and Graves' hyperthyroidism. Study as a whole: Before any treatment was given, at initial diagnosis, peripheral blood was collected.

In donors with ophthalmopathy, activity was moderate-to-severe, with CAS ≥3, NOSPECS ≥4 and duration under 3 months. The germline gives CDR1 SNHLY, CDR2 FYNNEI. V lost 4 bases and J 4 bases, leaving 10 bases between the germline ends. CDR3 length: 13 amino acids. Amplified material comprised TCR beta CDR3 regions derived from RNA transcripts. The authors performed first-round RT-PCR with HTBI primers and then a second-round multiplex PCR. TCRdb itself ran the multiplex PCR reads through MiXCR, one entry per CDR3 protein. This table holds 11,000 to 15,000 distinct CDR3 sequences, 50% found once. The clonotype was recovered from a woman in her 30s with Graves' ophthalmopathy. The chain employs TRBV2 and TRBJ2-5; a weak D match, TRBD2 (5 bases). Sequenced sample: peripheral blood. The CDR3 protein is CASSVEGGETQYF. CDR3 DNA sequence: TGTGCCAGCAGTGTAGAAGGAGGAGAGACCCAGTACTTC.